Shown below are 27 T cell receptor beta chains from a single sample sequenced in a study of blood T cells in healthy people across ages. Next came a second PCR, run for about 7 to 12 cycles, which used a sample-barcoded 5' primer along with a J-beta primer mix. TCRdb re-called the 5' RACE reads with MiXCR, one entry per CDR3 protein. The table includes about 730,000 distinct CDR3 sequences, around 46% detected once. Sample: blood. The receptors were sampled from a woman aged 55-70 years in good health.

This clonotype was found a few times. This rearrangement joins TRBV7-6 to TRBJ2-1, with TRBD1 identical over 7 bases. The CDR3 covers 17 residues. In germline, CDR1 is SGHVS, CDR2 FNYEAQ. J gave up 1 base and V 5 bases, and 11 bases lay outside the gene matches. The CDR3 nucleotides read TGTGCCAGCAGCGAATACGGGACAGCCTATTCCTACAATGAGCAGTTCTTC. It encodes CASSEYGTAYSYNEQFF.

The chain recombines TRBV7-9 with TRBJ1-5; tentatively, D is TRBD1 (5 bases). The CDR3 sequence is 15 residues long. In germline, CDR1 is SEHNR, CDR2 FQNEAQ (reference sequence). Trimming cost V 1 base and J 2 bases, with 9 bases left between them. The CDR3 DNA sequence: TGTGCCAGCAGCTTAGAGGGGCGGGGCAATCAGCCCCAGCATTTT. It specifies CASSLEGRGNQPQHF.

The chain links TRBV18 to TRBJ2-1, with TRBD2 matching over 9 bases. The length of the CDR3 is 18 residues. Germline V gene data show CDR1 as KGHSH and CDR2 as LQKENI. V dropped 6 bases and J dropped 0; count of bases not matched to a gene: 12. CDR3 in DNA: TGTGCCAGCTCCGATGCCCCTCTAGCGGGAAACTCCTACAATGAGCAGTTCTTC. Translating gives CASSDAPLAGNSYNEQFF.

This clonotype was counted between two and nine times. J is TRBJ2-1 and V is TRBV7-2; D ambiguous. The assigned J gene may be wrong: the sequence end matches TRBJ2-7 better. This CDR3 is 13 amino acids long. The germline V gene encodes CDR1 SGHTA and CDR2 FQGNSA. CDR3 in DNA: TGTGCCAGCAGCTCGTCTTCCTACAATGAGCAGTACTTC. Translating it yields CASSSSSYNEQYF.

This chain links TRBV10-2 with TRBJ2-1; tentatively, D is TRBD1 (5 bases). Trimming took off 0 bases at V and 10 bases at J, with 13 bases between the two ends. The CDR3 is 14 residues long. Germline loops: CDR1 WSHSY, CDR2 SAAADI. CDR3 bases: TGCGCCAGCAGTGAGTCGTGGGGCCCCTACGAGCAGTTCTTC. As protein: CASSESWGPYEQFF.

The chain employs TRBV20-1 and TRBJ2-4, with D perhaps matching TRBD1 or TRBD2 (6 bases each). The CDR3 totals 13 residues. V was clipped by 7 bases and J by 1 base, with 11 bases between them. Germline CDR1 DFQATT, CDR2 SNEGSKA (reference sequence). The CDR3 DNA reads TGCAGTGTCCGGGGGCAGGCCAAAAACATTCAGTACTTC. Translated, it gives CSVRGQAKNIQYF.

There are a few counts of this clonotype. The chain links TRBV13 to TRBJ2-2; 8 bases line up with TRBD1. V trimming: 5 bases; J trimming: 7 bases; junction bases outside the gene matches: 9. In germline, CDR1 is PRHDT, CDR2 FYEKMQ (reference sequence). CDR3 length: 15 residues. The CDR3 loop is CASSLDRVVRGELFF. The CDR3 DNA follows: TGTGCCAGCAGCCTGGACAGGGTAGTACGCGGGGAGCTGTTTTTT.

The V gene is TRBV20-1, the J gene TRBJ2-2; D gene unclear. Looked up from germline, CDR1 is DFQATT and CDR2 is SNEGSKA (reference sequence). Deletions cut 3 bases from V and 7 bases from J, with 6 bases between. This CDR3 is built from 11 residues. For the CDR3, the DNA is TGCAGTGCTAGTTCCTACGGGGAGCTGTTTTTT. This gives the protein CSASSYGELFF.

The V call is TRBV7-2, the J call TRBJ2-3; TRBD1 is a possible D gene (5 bases). Looked up from germline, CDR1 is SGHTA and CDR2 is FQGNSA. V was pared by 5 bases and J by 4 bases, with 10 bases between. The CDR3 extends over 13 amino acids. CDR3 bases: TGTGCCAGCAGCGCATCCAGGGCAGATACGCAGTATTTT. Protein product: CASSASRADTQYF.

This clonotype was seen ten or more times. The V and J genes are TRBV9 and TRBJ2-3, with TRBD2 identical over 10 bases. V trimming: 4 bases; J trimming: 4 bases; junction bases outside the gene matches: 6. CDR1 and CDR2 from the germline V gene are SGDLS and YYNGEE. The CDR3 extends over 15 amino acids. The CDR3 is CASSSRAGGADTQYF. CDR3 in DNA: TGTGCCAGCAGCTCCCGAGCGGGAGGGGCAGATACGCAGTATTTT.

V gene TRBV3-1 combines with J gene TRBJ2-5; D is uncertain. The germline V and J ends were trimmed by 1 base and 5 bases, with 17 bases remaining between them. Germline V gene lookup returns CDR1 LGHDT and CDR2 YNNKEL (reference sequence). The CDR3 extends over 16 amino acids. The CDR3, as DNA: TGTGCCAGCAGCCAAGGGGTCGACTCTTGGACGGAGACCCAGTACTTC. Encoded protein: CASSQGVDSWTETQYF.

For the CDR3, the DNA is TGTGCCAGCAGTTACTCTGGGGACAGGGGTATCTATTCACCCCTCCACTTT. It translates to CASSYSGDRGIYSPLHF. The rearrangement links TRBV6-2 or TRBV6-3 to TRBJ1-6; 10 bases line up with TRBD1. This CDR3 has 17 amino acids. Losses at the gene ends were 0 bases for V and 8 bases for J; bases not matched to a gene: 7. CDR1 is MNHEY and CDR2 is SVGEGT in the germline V gene.

Comments on this clonotype: This sequence may be a read error, since a much larger clone differs from it by one base. The genes are TRBV7-2 and TRBJ2-7; TRBD2 agrees at 7 bases. The CDR3 is made up of 14 amino acids. Trimming took 5 bases from V and 2 from J; bases not matched to a gene: 6. Germline values: CDR1 SGHTA, CDR2 FQGNSA. The CDR3 bases are TGTGCCAGCAGCGTTGGGACTATGGCCTACGAGCAGTACTTC. This translates into CASSVGTMAYEQYF.

This rearrangement joins TRBV14 to TRBJ2-1; D possibly uses TRBD1 or TRBD2 (5 bases each). Germline V lookup: CDR1 SGHDN, CDR2 FVKESK. The CDR3 sequence is 17 residues long. V shed 1 base and J shed 4 bases, with 17 bases lying between them. In nucleotides, the CDR3 is TGTGCCAGCAGCCAAGGGGGGATTCGGGTTCGGTACAATGAGCAGTTCTTC. Protein: CASSQGGIRVRYNEQFF.

This sequence joins TRBV7-8 and TRBJ2-1; D unresolved. The CDR3 covers 16 residues. Germline V lookup: CDR1 SGHVS, CDR2 FQNEAQ. Trimming removed 5 bases from V and 4 bases from J, with 18 bases in between. For the CDR3, the DNA is TGTGCCAGCAGCCTAACCCCCGATAACGGATACAATGAGCAGTTCTTC. It encodes CASSLTPDNGYNEQFF. Supplemented by reference TRBV7-8 and TRBJ2-1, the full variable domain reads GAGVSQSPRYKVAKRGQDVALRCDPISGHVSLFWYQQALGQGPEFLTYFQNEAQLDKSGLPSDRFFAERPEGSVSTLKIQRTQQEDSAVYLCASSLTPDNGYNEQFFGPGTRLTVL.

The genes are TRBV20-1 and TRBJ2-6; unclear D gene. The CDR3 extends over 17 amino acids. Germline loops: CDR1 DFQATT, CDR2 SNEGSKA (reference sequence). Trimming took 1 base from V and 0 from J, leaving 13 bases between them. The CDR3 spells CSARVGPLPSGANVLTF. CDR3 in DNA: TGCAGTGCTAGAGTCGGGCCCCTTCCCTCTGGGGCCAACGTCCTGACTTTC.

In its sample, this clonotype was seen many times. The rearrangement joins TRBV5-6 to TRBJ2-7, with TRBD2 identical over 10 bases. This CDR3 comprises 16 residues. The germline V gene encodes CDR1 SGHDT and CDR2 YYEEEE. The J segment lost 4 bases and the V segment lost 0 bases, leaving 7 bases of the junction unmatched. CDR3 loop: CASSLAFASGSYEQYF. The DNA for the CDR3 is TGTGCCAGCAGCTTGGCTTTCGCTAGCGGGAGTTACGAGCAGTACTTC.

This clonotype was seen a few times. The V call is TRBV6-2 or TRBV6-3, the J call TRBJ2-3; 10 nucleotides match TRBD2. The J segment lost 2 bases and the V segment lost 0 bases, leaving 11 bases of the junction unmatched. The germline V gene has CDR1 MNHEY and CDR2 SVGEGT. This CDR3 comprises 19 residues. The CDR3 nucleotides are TGTGCCAGCAGTTACTCTGATAAAAGGGGACTAGCGTACACAGATACGCAGTATTTT. As protein: CASSYSDKRGLAYTDTQYF.

The gene calls are TRBV18 and TRBJ2-7, with TRBD2 as a possible D gene (6 bases). Trimming removed 4 bases at V and 6 bases at J, with 13 bases between. The CDR3 is 13 residues long. Germline V gene sequence: CDR1 KGHSH, CDR2 LQKENI. DNA for the CDR3: TGTGCCAGCTCACTTGGAGGGAAGGCCGAGCAGTACTTC. The encoded protein is CASSLGGKAEQYF.

V gene TRBV6-6 combines with J gene TRBJ2-1, with 10 bases matching TRBD1. Germline CDR1 and CDR2: MNHNY and SVGAGI (reference sequence). The CDR3 contains 15 residues. V shed 7 bases, J shed 7 bases, and the junction held 10 bases outside the gene matches. CDR3 coding DNA: TGTGCCAGCACGACCGGGACAGGGGAATTAAATGAGCAGTTCTTC. It specifies CASTTGTGELNEQFF.

On this clonotype: A junction boundary mismatches the germline segment, possibly from a read error. The V and J genes are TRBV18 and TRBJ2-3, with D uncertain. The CDR3 has 15 residues. Germline V gene lookup returns CDR1 KGHSH and CDR2 LQKENI. In DNA, the CDR3 is TGTGCCAGCTCACCACCTTCTAGAGCCACAGATATGCAGTATTTT. Its protein is CASSPPSRATDMQYF.

This chain joins TRBV7-9 and TRBJ2-5, with a tentative D call TRBD2 (6 bases). The CDR3 covers 16 residues. The V end lost 2 bases, the J end lost 5 bases, and 18 bases lay between the germline ends. The germline CDR1 and CDR2 sequences are SEHNR and FQNEAQ (reference sequence). The CDR3 sequence is CASSLSPGRLPETQYF. The DNA for the CDR3 is TGTGCCAGCAGCTTATCTCCGGGGAGGCTACCGGAGACCCAGTACTTC.

J is TRBJ2-3 and V is TRBV20-1, with D perhaps TRBD2 (6 bases). This CDR3 has 14 residues. Per germline, CDR1 DFQATT and CDR2 SNEGSKA (reference sequence). V dropped 5 bases and J dropped 3 bases, with 15 bases sitting between them. The CDR3 DNA reads TGCAGTGCTGCGCGGGGTCCTAAAACAGATACGCAGTATTTT. Protein: CSAARGPKTDTQYF.

Only a few counts were recorded for this clonotype. The rearrangement uses TRBV28 and TRBJ2-1, with TRBD2 matching over 13 bases. J was trimmed by 3 bases and V by 5 bases; bases with no gene match: 4. The CDR3 is 16 amino acids. Looked up from germline, CDR1 is MDHEN and CDR2 is SYDVKM. The CDR3 here is CASSGLAGDHYNEQFF. Here the CDR3 DNA reads TGTGCCAGCAGTGGACTAGCGGGAGACCACTACAATGAGCAGTTCTTC.

On this clonotype: The junction does not match germline at one end; this may be a read error. The V gene is TRBV9, the J gene TRBJ2-5; D might be TRBD2 (7 bases). Germline CDR1 SGDLS, CDR2 YYNGEE. This CDR3 has 16 residues. The CDR3 sequence: CASSVRYRGGQETRYF. CDR3 in DNA: TGTGCCAGCAGCGTAAGGTATCGCGGGGGACAAGAGACCCGGTACTTC.

This clonotype occurred a few times. The V and J genes are TRBV3-1 and TRBJ1-5, with 8 bases that match TRBD1. The J segment lost 6 bases and the V segment lost 0 bases, leaving 19 bases of the junction unmatched. The germline V gene has CDR1 LGHDT and CDR2 YNNKEL (reference sequence). The CDR3 contains 20 residues. DNA for the CDR3: TGTGCCAGCAGCCAAGATCGGGGAGGACAGGGCACTGGAGTACGTCAGCCCCAGCATTTT. Residues: CASSQDRGGQGTGVRQPQHF.

This clonotype was counted a few times. A much larger clonotype is one base distant, so this may be a read error. V and J are TRBV5-1 and TRBJ2-1; 8 bases fit TRBD1. The last part of the DNA fits TRBJ2-7 better; the J call may be wrong. The V gene's germline CDR1 is SGHRS and CDR2 YFSETQ. There are 15 residues in the CDR3. The DNA of the CDR3 is TGCGCCAGCAGCTCAGGGGGCCACCCCTACAATGAGCAGTACTTC. Protein sequence: CASSSGGHPYNEQYF.